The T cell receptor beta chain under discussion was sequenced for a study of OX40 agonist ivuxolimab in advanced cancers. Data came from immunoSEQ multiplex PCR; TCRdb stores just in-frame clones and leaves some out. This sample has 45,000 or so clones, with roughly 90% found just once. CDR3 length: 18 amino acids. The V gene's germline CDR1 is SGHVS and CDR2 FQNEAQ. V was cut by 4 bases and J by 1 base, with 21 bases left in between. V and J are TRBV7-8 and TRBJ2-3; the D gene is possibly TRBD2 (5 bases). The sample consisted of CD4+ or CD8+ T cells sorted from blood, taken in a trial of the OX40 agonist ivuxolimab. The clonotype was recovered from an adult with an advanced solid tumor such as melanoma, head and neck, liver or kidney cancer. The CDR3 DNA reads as TGTGCCAGCAGCTACACGTATGGGATAAAGAGGGGCACAGATACGCAGTATTTT. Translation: CASSYTYGIKRGTDTQYF. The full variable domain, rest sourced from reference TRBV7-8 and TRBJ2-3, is GAGVSQSPRYKVAKRGQDVALRCDPISGHVSLFWYQQALGQGPEFLTYFQNEAQLDKSGLPSDRFFAERPEGSVSTLKIQRTQQEDSAVYLCASSYTYGIKRGTDTQYFGPGTRLTVL.